The clone carrying this TCR beta chain was counted ten times or more. Its antigen is undetermined. These data are taken from a study of breast tumors, draining lymph nodes, adjacent tissues. Study-wide points: Findings are consistent with lymph node origin and intratumoral expansion of most tumor T cells.

V was shortened by 1 base and J by 6 bases, with 19 bases between the two germline ends. The CDR3 consists of 17 residues. CDR1 is SGHAT, CDR2 FQNNGV, per germline. A single record per CDR3 protein comes from TCRdb applying MiXCR to the multiplex PCR reads. The table includes about 63,000 distinct CDR3 sequences, approximately 57% detected once. This TCR came from a female donor with breast cancer. Some clones in this sample may be carry-over from other donors' samples. The sample consisted of breast tumor tissue. The J gene is TRBJ2-1, the V gene TRBV11-2; TRBD1 or TRBD2 may be the D gene (5 bases each). The CDR3 loop is CASSLVPGPAAPNEQFF. The CDR3 DNA is TGTGCCAGCAGCTTAGTTCCGGGACCAGCGGCCCCCAATGAGCAGTTCTTC.